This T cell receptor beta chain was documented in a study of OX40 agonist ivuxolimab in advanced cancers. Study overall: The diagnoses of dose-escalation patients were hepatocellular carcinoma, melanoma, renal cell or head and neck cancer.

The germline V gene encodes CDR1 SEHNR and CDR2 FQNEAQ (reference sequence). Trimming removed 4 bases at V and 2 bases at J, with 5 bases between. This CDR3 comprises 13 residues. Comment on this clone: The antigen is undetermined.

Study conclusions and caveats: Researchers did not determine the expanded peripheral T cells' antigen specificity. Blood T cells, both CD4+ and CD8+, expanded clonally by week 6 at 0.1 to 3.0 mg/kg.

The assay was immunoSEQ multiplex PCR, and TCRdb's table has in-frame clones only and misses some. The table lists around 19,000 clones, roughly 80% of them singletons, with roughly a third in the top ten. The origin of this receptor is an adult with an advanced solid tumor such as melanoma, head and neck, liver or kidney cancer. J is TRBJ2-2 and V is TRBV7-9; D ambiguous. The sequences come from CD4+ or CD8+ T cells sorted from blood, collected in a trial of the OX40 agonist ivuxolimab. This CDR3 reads CASSSVNTGELFF. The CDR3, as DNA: TGTGCCAGCAGCTCCGTTAACACCGGGGAGCTGTTTTTT.